Below, 6 T cell receptor beta chains from the same sample are listed, as sequenced in a study of blood T cell repertoires in COVID-19 (dated by TCRdb to about 2020). Library prep was done by the immunoSEQ multiplex PCR assay. Held by TCRdb, this immuneACCESS table contains in-frame sequences only and omits some clones. Under half of the omission traces to an unresolved V gene where checked; the cause of the rest is unknown. The sample has fewer than 20,000 clones on record, roughly 93% of them singletons. About 16% of the sample is in the top ten clones. Sequencing was performed on peripheral blood. The source is a human donor in a cohort sampled during active COVID-19.

The genes are TRBV11-2 and TRBJ2-3, with D possibly being TRBD2 (6 bases). The CDR3 has 16 amino acids. Looked up from germline, CDR1 is SGHAT and CDR2 is FQNNGV. V lost 5 bases and J 4 bases, leaving 19 bases between the germline ends. In DNA, the CDR3 is TGTGCCAGCAGCCCCCGCGTTTACGGGAGCGCAGATACGCAGTATTTT. Translation gives CASSPRVYGSADTQYF.

This clone has only a few counts. V and J are TRBV10-2 and TRBJ1-1; TRBD1 agrees at 9 bases. CDR3 length: 14 amino acids. Germline V gives CDR1 WSHSY, CDR2 SAAADI. The trim removed 6 bases at V and 2 bases at J, leaving 4 bases unmatched. Here the CDR3 reads CASRTGQGNTEAFF. The CDR3, as DNA: TGCGCCAGCAGGACGGGACAGGGTAACACTGAAGCTTTCTTT.

The V and J genes are TRBV4-3 and TRBJ2-7; D is uncertain. This CDR3 comprises 15 residues. Germline V gene sequence: CDR1 LGHNA, CDR2 YSLEER. Trimming pared 4 bases from V and 0 bases from J, leaving 13 bases between. CDR3: CASSPFRANSYEQYF. CDR3 sequence (DNA): TGCGCCAGCAGCCCCTTCCGAGCGAACTCCTACGAGCAGTACTTC.

The rearrangement links TRBV28 to TRBJ2-7; maybe TRBD1 (5 bases). The CDR3 length is 13 residues. V was shortened by 4 bases and J by 5 bases, with 12 bases between the two germline ends. The germline V gene encodes CDR1 MDHEN and CDR2 SYDVKM. DNA of the CDR3: TGTGCCAGCAGTTCCGGTGGGGCCGACGAGCAGTACTTC. Amino acid sequence: CASSSGGADEQYF.

The CDR3 DNA follows: TGTGCCAGCAGTAGAGGGACAGGGCAAAGCCACGAGCAGTACTTC. It encodes CASSRGTGQSHEQYF. The V call is TRBV3-1 (or the pseudogene TRBV3-2), the J call TRBJ2-7; 9 bases align to TRBD1. The germline V gene encodes CDR1 LGHDT and CDR2 YNNKEL (reference sequence). The V gene end was trimmed by 6 bases and the J gene end by 5 bases; junction bases not matched to a gene: 11. The CDR3 extends over 15 amino acids.

This chain connects TRBV4-3 to TRBJ2-6; perhaps TRBD2 as D (6 bases). Trimming took 0 bases from V and 0 from J, leaving 15 bases between them. This CDR3 has 19 residues. In germline, CDR1 is LGHNA, CDR2 YSLEER. In DNA, the CDR3 is TGCGCCAGCAGCCAAGATAGTCCTAGCGAGAGCTCTGGGGCCAACGTCCTGACTTTC. Its translation: CASSQDSPSESSGANVLTF.